This TCR beta chain is drawn from a study of cytomegalovirus exposure and HLA in healthy donors. Study-level background: Findings of an earlier analysis included some 120 million unique TCR beta sequences from 180 million or so T cells. Study conclusions and caveats: The study labeled under 200 TCR beta chains cytomegalovirus-associated. Accurate prediction of most subjects' HLA-A and HLA-B alleles from TCR beta sequences was reported.

The PCR had 60 Vbeta and 13 Jbeta primers. The table came from immunoSEQ multiplex PCR; TCRdb's copy has only in-frame clones and leaves some out. The data show 200,000 to 250,000 clones, 70% to 80% seen once. V shed 8 bases and J 3 bases; nucleotides not matched to a gene: 9. The germline gives CDR1 MNHEY, CDR2 SVGAGI. The CDR3 is 14 amino acids. In the case of this clone: Its antigen is currently unknown.

The V and J genes are TRBV6-5 and TRBJ2-7; TRBD1 agrees at 8 bases. This TCR was sampled from a woman aged 55 to 70 in good health and CMV-seropositive. The sample was PBMCs. As DNA, the CDR3 is TGTGCCAGCGGTGGGCAGGGGGCTATCTACGAGCAGTACTTC. Translation gives CASGGQGAIYEQYF.